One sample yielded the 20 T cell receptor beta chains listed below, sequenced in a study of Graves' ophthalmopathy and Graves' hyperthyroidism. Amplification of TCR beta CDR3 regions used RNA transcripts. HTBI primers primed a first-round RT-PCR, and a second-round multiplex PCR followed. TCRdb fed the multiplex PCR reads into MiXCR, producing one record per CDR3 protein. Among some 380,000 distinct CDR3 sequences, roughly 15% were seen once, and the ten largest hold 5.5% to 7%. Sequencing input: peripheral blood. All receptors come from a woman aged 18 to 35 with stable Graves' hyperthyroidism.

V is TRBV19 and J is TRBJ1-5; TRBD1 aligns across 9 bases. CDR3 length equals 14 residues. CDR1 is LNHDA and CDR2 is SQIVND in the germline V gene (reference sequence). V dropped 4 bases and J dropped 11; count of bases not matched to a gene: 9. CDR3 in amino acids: CASSNGQGTLAQHF. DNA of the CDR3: TGTGCCAGTAGTAACGGACAGGGGACTTTGGCCCAGCATTTT.

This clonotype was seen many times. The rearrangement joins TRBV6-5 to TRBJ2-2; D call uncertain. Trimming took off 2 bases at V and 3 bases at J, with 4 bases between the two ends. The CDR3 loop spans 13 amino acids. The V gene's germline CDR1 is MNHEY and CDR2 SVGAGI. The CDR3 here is CASSYEDTGELFF. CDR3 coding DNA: TGTGCCAGCAGTTACGAGGACACCGGGGAGCTGTTTTTT.

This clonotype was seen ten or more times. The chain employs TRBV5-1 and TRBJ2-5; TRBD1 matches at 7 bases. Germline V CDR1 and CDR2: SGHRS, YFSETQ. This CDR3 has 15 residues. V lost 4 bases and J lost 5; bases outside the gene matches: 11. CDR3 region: CASSPSPEGAETQYF. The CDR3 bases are TGCGCCAGCAGCCCCTCACCCGAGGGGGCCGAGACCCAGTACTTC.

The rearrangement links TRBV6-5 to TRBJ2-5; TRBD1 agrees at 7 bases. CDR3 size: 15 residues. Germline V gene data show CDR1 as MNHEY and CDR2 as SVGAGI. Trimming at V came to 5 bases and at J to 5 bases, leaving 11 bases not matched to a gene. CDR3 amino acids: CASSLHRGTGETQYF. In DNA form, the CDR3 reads TGTGCCAGCAGTCTACACAGGGGCACCGGGGAGACCCAGTACTTC.

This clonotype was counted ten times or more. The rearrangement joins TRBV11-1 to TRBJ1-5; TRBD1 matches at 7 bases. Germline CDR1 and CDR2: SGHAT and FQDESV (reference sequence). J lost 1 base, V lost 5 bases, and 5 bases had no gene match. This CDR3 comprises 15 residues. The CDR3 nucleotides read TGTGCCAGCAGCGTTGGGACAGCAAGCAATCAGCCCCAGCATTTT. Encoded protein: CASSVGTASNQPQHF.

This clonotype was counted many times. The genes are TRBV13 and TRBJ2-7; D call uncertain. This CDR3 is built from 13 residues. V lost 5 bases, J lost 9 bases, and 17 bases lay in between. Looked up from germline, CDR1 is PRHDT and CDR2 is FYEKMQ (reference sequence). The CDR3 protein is CASSPNLGFGQYF. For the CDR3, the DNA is TGTGCCAGCAGCCCTAACCTAGGGTTCGGGCAGTACTTC.

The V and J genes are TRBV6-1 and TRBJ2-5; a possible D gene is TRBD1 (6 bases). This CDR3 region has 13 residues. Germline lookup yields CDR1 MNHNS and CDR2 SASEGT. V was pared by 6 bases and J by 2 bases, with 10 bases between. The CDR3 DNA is TGTGCCAGCAGAGGACAGACTCAAGAGACCCAGTACTTC. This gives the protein CASRGQTQETQYF.

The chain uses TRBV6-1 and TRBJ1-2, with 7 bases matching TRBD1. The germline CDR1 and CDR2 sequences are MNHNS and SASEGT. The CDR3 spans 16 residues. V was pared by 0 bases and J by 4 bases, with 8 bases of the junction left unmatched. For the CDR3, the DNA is TGTGCCAGCAGTGAAGCGCTTCTGACAGGGCTCTATGGCTACACCTTC. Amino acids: CASSEALLTGLYGYTF.

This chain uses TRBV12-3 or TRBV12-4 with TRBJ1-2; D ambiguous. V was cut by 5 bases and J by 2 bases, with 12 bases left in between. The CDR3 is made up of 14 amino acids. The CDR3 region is CASSPLDWNYGYTF. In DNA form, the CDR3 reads TGTGCCAGCAGTCCCTTGGACTGGAACTATGGCTACACCTTC.

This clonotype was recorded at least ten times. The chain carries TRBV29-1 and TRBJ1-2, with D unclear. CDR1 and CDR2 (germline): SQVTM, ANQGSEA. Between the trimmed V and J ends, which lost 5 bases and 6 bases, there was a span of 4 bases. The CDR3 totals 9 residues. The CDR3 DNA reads TGCAGCGTTAGCGATGGCTACACCTTC. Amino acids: CSVSDGYTF.

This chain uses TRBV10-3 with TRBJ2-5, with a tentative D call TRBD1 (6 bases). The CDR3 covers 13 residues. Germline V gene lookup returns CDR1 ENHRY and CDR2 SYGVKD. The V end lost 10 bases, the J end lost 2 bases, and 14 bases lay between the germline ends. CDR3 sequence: CASRQENQETQYF. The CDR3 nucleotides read TGTGCCAGCAGACAGGAAAATCAAGAGACCCAGTACTTC.

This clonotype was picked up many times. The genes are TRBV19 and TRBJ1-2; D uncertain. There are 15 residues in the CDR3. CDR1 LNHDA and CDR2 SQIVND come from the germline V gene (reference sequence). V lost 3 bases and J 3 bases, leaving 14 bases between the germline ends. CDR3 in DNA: TGTGCCAGTAGTATCCGAGGCGGGGAGGACTATGGCTACACCTTC. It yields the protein CASSIRGGEDYGYTF. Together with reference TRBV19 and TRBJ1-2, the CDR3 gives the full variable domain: DGGITQSPKYLFRKEGQNVTLSCEQNLNHDAMYWYRQDPGQGLRLIYYSQIVNDFQKGDIAEGYSVSREKKESFPLTVTSAQKNPTAFYLCASSIRGGEDYGYTFGSGTRLTVV.

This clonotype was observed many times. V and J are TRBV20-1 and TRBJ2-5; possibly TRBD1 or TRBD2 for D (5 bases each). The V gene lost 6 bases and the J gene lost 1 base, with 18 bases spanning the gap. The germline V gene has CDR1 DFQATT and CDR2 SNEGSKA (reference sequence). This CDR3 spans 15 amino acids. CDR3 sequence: CSATPVGTTQETQYF. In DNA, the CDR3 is TGCAGTGCGACCCCGGTGGGGACCACCCAAGAGACCCAGTACTTC.

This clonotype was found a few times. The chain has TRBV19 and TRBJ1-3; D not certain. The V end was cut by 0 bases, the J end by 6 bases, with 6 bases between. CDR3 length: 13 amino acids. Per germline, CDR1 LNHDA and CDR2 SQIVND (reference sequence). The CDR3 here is CASSIDRKNTIYF. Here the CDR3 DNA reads TGTGCCAGTAGTATAGATCGGAAAAACACCATATATTTT.

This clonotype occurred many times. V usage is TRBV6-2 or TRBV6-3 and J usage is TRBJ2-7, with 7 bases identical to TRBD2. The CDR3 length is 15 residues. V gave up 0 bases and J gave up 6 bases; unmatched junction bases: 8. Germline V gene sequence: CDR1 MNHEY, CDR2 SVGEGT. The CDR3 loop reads CASSYSGGGLLEQYF. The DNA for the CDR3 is TGTGCCAGCAGTTACTCTGGCGGGGGATTACTCGAGCAGTACTTC.

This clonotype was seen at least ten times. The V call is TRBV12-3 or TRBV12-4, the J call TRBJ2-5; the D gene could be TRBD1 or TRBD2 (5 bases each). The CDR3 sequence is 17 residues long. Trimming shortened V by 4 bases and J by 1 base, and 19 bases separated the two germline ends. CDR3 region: CASSSEREDRAQETQYF. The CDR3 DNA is TGTGCCAGCAGTTCCGAACGGGAAGACAGAGCCCAAGAGACCCAGTACTTC.

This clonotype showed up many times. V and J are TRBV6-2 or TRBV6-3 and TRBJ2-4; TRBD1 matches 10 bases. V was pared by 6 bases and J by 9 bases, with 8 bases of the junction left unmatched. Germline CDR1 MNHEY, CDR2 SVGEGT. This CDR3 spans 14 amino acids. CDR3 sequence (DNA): TGTGCCAGCAGGCCGACAGGGGGCGCGGGCATTCAGTACTTC. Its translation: CASRPTGGAGIQYF.

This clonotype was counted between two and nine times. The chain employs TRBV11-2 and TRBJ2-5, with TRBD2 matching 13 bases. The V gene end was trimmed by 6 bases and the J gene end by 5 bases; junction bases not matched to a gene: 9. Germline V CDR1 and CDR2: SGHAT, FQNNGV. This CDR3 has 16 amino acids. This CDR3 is CASRPTSGGPRETQYF. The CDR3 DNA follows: TGTGCCAGCAGGCCGACTAGCGGGGGGCCTCGGGAGACCCAGTACTTC.

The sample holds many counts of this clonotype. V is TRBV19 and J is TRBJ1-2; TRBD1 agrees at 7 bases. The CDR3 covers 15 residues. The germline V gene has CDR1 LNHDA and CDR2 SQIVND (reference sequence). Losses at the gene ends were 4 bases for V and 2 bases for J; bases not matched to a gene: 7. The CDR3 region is CASSRRQGTNYGYTF. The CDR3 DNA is TGTGCCAGTAGTAGACGACAGGGAACGAACTATGGCTACACCTTC.

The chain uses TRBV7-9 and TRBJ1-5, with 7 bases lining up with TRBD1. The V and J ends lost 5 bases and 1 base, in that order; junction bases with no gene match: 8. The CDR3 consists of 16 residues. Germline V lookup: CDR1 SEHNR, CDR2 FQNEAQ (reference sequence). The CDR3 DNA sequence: TGTGCCAGCAGCGCTGACAGGGAAGGGAGCAATCAGCCCCAGCATTTT. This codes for CASSADREGSNQPQHF. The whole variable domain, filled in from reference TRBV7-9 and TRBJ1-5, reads DTGVSQNPRHKITKRGQNVTFRCDPISEHNRLYWYRQTLGQGPEFLTYFQNEAQLEKSRLLSDRFSAERPKGSFSTLEIQRTEQGDSAMYLCASSADREGSNQPQHFGDGTRLSIL.